Sequencing of this T cell receptor beta chain was carried out in a study of blood T cell repertoires in COVID-19. Whole-study context: Sources were T cells, B-cell-depleted T cells, or PBMCs; the material itself was cDNA or gDNA.

The table came from immunoSEQ multiplex PCR; TCRdb's copy has only in-frame clones and leaves some out. The sample includes roughly 100,000 clones, 75% to 90% of them seen just once. The CDR3 has 15 residues. Germline V gene data show CDR1 as SGHRS and CDR2 as YFSETQ. J was trimmed by 5 bases and V by 7 bases; bases with no gene match: 9. This clonotype originated in an elderly man with acute or convalescent COVID-19. Sequencing input: peripheral blood. The V and J genes are TRBV5-1 and TRBJ2-1; 10 bases align to TRBD2. CDR3 amino acids: CASGPRTSGNNEQFF. CDR3 nucleotide sequence: TGCGCCAGCGGCCCCAGGACTAGCGGAAACAATGAGCAGTTCTTC.